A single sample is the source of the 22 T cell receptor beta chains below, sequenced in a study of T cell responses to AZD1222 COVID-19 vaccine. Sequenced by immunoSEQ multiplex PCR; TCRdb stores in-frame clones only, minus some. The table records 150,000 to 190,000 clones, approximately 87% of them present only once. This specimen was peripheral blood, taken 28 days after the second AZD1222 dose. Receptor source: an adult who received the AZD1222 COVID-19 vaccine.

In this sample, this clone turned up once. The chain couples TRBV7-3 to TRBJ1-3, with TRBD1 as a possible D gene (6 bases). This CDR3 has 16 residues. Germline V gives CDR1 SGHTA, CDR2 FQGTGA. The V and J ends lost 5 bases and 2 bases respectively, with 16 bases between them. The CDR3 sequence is CASSPAGEGAGNTIYF. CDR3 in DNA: TGTGCCAGCAGCCCCGCGGGGGAGGGGGCTGGAAACACCATATATTTT.

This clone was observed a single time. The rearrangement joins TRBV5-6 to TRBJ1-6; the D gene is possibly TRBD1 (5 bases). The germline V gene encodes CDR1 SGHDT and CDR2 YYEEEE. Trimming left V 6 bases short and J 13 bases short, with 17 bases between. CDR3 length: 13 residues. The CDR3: CASTTRVREPLHF. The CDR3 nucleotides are TGTGCCAGCACCACCCGCGTCAGGGAGCCCCTCCACTTT. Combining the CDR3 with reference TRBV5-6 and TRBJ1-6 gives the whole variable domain DAGVTQSPTHLIKTRGQQVTLRCSPKSGHDTVSWYQQALGQGPQFIFQYYEEEERQRGNFPDRFSGHQFPNYSSELNVNALLLGDSALYLCASTTRVREPLHFGNGTRLTVT.

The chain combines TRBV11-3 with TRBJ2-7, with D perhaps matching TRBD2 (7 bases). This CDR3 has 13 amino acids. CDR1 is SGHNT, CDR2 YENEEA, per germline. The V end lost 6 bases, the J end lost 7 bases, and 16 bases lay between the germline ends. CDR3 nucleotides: TGTGCCAGCAGTATGGGGGGGCGTCGGGAGCAGTACTTC. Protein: CASSMGGRREQYF.

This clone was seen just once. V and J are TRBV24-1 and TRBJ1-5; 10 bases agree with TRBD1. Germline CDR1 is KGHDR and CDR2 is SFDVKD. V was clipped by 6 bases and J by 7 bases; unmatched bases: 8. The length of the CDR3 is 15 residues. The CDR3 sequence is CATSQGTGDSQPQHF. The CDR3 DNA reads TGTGCCACCAGTCAAGGGACAGGGGACTCGCAGCCCCAGCATTTT.

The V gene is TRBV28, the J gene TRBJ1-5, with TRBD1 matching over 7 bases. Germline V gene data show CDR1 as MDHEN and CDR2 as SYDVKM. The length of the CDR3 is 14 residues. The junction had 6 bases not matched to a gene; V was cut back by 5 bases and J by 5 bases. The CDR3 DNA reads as TGTGCCAGCAGTGCCCGGGGACAGCATCAGCCCCAGCATTTT. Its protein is CASSARGQHQPQHF.

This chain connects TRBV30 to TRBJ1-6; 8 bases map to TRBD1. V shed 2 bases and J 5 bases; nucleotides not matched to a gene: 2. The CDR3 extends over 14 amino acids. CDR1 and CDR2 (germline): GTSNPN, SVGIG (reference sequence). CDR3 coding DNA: TGTGCCTGGAGTCAGGGACAGGATAATTCACCCCTCCACTTT. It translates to CAWSQGQDNSPLHF.

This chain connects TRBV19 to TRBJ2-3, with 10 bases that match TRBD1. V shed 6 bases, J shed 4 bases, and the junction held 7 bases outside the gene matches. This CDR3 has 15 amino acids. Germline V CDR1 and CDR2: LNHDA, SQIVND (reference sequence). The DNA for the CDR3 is TGTGCCAGTAGCCGGACAGGGGGTGTTCCAGATACGCAGTATTTT. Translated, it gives CASSRTGGVPDTQYF.

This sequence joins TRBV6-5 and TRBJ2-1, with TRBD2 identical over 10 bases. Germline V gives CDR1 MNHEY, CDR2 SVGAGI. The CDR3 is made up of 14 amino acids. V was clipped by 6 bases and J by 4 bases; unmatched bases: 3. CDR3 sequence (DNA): TGTGCCAGCAGCCCGGGACTAGCGTACAATGAGCAGTTCTTC. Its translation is CASSPGLAYNEQFF.

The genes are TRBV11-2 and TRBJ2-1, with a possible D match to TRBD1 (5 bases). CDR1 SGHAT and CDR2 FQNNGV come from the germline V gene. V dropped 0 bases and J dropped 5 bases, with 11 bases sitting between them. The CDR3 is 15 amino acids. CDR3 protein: CASSLDGRANNEQFF. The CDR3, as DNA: TGTGCCAGCAGCTTAGATGGCAGGGCTAACAATGAGCAGTTCTTC.

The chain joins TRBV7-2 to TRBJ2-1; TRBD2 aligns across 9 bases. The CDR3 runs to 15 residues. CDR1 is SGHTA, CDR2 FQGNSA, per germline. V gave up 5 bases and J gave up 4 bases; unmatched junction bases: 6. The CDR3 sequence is CASSETSGSYNEQFF. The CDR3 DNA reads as TGTGCCAGCAGCGAAACTAGCGGGTCGTACAATGAGCAGTTCTTC.

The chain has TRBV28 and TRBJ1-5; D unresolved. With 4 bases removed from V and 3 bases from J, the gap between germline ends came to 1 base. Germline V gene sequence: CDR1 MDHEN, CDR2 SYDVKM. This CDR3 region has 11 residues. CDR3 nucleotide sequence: TGTGCCAGCAGTTACAATCAGCCCCAGCATTTT. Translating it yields CASSYNQPQHF.

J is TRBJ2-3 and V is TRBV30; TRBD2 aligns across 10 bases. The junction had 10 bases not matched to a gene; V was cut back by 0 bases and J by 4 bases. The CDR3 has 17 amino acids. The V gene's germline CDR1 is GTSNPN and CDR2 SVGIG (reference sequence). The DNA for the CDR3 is TGTGCCTGGAGTGTACTAAAAGCGGGAGGGCCATCAGATACGCAGTATTTT. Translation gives CAWSVLKAGGPSDTQYF.

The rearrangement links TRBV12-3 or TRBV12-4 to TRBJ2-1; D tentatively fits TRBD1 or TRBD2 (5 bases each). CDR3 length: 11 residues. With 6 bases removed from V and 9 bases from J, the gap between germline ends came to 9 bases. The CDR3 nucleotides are TGTGCCAGCAGCCCCGGGGCTGAGCAGTTCTTC. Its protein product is CASSPGAEQFF.

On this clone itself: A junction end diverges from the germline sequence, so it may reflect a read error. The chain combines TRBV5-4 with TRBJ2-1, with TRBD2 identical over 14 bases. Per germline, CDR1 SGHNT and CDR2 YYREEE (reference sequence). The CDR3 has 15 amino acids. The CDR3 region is CASRLGLAGANEQFF. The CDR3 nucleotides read TGTGCCAGCAGATTGGGACTAGCGGGGGCCAATGAGCAGTTCTTC.

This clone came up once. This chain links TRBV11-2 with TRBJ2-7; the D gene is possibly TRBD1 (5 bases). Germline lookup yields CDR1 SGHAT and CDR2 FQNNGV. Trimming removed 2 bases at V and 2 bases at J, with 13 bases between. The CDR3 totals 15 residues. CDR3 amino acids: CASSLTDRLTYEQYF. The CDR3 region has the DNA TGTGCCAGCAGCTTAACAGACAGACTGACCTACGAGCAGTACTTC. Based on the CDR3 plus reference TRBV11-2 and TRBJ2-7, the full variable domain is EAGVAQSPRYKIIEKRQSVAFWCNPISGHATLYWYQQILGQGPKLLIQFQNNGVVDDSQLPKDRFSAERLKGVDSTLKIQPAKLEDSAVYLCASSLTDRLTYEQYFGPGTRLTVT.

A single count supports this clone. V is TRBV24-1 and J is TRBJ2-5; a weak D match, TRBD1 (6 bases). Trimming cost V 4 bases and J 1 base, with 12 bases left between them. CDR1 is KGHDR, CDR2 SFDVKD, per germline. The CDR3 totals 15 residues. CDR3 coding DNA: TGTGCCACCAGTGAAACGGGACACTCCCAAGAGACCCAGTACTTC. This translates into CATSETGHSQETQYF.

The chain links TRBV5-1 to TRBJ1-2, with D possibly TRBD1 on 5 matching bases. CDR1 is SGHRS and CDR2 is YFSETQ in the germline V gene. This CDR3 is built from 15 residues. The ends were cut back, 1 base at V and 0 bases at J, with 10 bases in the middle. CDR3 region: CASSLWGRANYGYTF. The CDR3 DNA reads TGCGCCAGCAGCTTGTGGGGGAGAGCTAACTATGGCTACACCTTC.

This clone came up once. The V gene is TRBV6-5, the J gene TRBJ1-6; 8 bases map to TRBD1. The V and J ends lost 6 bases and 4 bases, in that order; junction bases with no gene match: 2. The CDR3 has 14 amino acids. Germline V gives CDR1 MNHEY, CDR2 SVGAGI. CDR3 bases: TGTGCCAGCAGGGGACAGGCATATAATTCACCCCTCCACTTT. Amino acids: CASRGQAYNSPLHF.

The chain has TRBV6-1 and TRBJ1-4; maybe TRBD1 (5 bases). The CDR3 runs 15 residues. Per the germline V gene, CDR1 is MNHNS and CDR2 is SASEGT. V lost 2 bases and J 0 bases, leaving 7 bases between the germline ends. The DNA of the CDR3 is TGTGCCAGCAGTGAACAGGGCGCAACTAATGAAAAACTGTTTTTT. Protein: CASSEQGATNEKLFF.

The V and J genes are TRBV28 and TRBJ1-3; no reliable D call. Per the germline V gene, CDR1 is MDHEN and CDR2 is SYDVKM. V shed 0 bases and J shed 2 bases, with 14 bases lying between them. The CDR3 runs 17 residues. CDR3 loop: CASSLWLGNSAGNTIYF. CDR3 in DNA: TGTGCCAGCAGTTTATGGTTAGGGAACTCTGCTGGAAACACCATATATTTT.

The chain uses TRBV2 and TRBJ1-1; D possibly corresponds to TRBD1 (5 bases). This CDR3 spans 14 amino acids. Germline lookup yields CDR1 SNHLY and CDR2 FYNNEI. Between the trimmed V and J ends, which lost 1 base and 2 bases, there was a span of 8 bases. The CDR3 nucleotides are TGTGCCAGCAGTGAAGTGGGGGGAAACACTGAAGCTTTCTTT. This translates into CASSEVGGNTEAFF. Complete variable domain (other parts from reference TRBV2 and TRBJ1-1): EPEVTQTPSHQVTQMGQEVILRCVPISNHLYFYWYRQILGQKVEFLVSFYNNEISEKSEIFDDQFSVERPDGSNFTLKIRSTKLEDSAMYFCASSEVGGNTEAFFGQGTRLTVV.

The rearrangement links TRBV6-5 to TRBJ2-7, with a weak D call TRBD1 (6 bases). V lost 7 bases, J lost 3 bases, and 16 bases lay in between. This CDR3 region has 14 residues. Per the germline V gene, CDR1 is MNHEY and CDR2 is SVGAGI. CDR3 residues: CASTPQGTHYEQYF. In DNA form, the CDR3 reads TGTGCCAGCACCCCCCAGGGGACCCACTACGAGCAGTACTTC.